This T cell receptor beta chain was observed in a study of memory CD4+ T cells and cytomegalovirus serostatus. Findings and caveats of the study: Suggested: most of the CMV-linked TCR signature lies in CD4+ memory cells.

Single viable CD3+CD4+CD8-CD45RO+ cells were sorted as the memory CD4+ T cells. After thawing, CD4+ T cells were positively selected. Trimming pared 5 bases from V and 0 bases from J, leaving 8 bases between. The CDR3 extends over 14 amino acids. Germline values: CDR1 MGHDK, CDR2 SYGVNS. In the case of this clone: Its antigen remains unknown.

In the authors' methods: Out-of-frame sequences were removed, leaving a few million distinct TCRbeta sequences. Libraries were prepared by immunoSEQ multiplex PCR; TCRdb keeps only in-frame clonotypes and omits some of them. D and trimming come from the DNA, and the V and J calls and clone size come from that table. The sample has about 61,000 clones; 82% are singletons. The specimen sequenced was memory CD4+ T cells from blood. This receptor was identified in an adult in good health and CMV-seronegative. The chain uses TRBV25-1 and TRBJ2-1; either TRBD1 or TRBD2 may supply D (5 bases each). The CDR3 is CASSKGSSYNEQFF. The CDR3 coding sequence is TGTGCCAGCAGTAAGGGGAGCTCCTACAATGAGCAGTTCTTC.